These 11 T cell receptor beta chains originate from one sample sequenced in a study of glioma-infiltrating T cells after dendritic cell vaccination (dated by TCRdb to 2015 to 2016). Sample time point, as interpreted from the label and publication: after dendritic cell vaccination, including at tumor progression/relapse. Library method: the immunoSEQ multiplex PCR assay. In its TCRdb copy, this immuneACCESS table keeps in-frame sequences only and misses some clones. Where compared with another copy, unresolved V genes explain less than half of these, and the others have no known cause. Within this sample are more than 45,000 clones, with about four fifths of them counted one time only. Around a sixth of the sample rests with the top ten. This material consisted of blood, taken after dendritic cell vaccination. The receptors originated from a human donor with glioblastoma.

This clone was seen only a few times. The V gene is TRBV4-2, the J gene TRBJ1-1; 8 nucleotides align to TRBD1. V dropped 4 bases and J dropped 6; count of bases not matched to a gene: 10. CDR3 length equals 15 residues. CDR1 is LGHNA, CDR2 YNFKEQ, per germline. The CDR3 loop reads CASSPGQGEYPEAFF. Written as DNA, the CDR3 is TGTGCCAGCAGCCCAGGACAGGGAGAGTACCCTGAAGCTTTCTTT.

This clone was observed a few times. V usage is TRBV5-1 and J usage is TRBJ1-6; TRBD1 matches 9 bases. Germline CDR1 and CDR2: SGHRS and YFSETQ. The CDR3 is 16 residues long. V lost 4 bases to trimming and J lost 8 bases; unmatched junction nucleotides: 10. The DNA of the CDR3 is TGCGCCAGCAGCATCAAACAGGGGGCGGGTGATTCACCCCTCCACTTT. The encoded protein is CASSIKQGAGDSPLHF.

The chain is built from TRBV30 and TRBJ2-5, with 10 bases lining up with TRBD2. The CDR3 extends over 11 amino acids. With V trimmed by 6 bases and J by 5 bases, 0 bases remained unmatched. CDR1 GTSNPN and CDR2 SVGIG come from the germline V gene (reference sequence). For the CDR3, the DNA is TGTGCCTGTAGCGGGAGGGAGACCCAGTACTTC. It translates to CACSGRETQYF.

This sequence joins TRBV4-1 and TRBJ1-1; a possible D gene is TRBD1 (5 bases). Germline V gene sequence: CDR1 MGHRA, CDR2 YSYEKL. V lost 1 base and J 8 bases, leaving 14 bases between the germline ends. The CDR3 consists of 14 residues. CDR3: CASSQVPGGAEAFF. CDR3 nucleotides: TGCGCCAGCAGCCAAGTACCGGGGGGAGCCGAAGCTTTCTTT.

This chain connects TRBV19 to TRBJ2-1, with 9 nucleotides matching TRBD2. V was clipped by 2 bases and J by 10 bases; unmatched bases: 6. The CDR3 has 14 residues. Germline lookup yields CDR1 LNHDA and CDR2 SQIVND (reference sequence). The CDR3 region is CASSILAGTTEQFF. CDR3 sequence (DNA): TGTGCCAGTAGTATACTAGCGGGGACAACAGAGCAGTTCTTC.

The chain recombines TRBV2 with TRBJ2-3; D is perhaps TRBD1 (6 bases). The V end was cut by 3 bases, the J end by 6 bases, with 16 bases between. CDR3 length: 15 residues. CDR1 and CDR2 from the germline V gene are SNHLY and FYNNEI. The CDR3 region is CASSEAGQSRDTQYF. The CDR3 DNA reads TGTGCCAGCAGTGAGGCAGGACAGTCTAGGGATACGCAGTATTTT.

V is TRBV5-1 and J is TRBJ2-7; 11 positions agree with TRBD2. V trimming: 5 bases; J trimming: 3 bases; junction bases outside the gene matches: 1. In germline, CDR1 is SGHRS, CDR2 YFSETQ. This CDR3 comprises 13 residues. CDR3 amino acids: CASRTSGDYEQYF. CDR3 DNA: TGCGCCAGCAGGACTAGCGGGGACTACGAGCAGTACTTC.

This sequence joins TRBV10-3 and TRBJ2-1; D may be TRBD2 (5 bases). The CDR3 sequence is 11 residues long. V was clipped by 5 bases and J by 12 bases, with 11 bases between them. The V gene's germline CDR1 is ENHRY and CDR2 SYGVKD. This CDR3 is CAISTQGRQFF. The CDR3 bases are TGTGCCATCAGTACGCAAGGGAGGCAGTTCTTC.

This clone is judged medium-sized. CDR3 in DNA: TGTGCCAGTAGTATTAGTACTTCCCAAGAGACCCAGTACTTC. Translating it yields CASSISTSQETQYF. V gene TRBV19 combines with J gene TRBJ2-5; D is uncertain. Germline V gives CDR1 LNHDA, CDR2 SQIVND (reference sequence). The V gene lost 3 bases and the J gene lost 1 base, with 9 bases spanning the gap. The CDR3 contains 14 residues.

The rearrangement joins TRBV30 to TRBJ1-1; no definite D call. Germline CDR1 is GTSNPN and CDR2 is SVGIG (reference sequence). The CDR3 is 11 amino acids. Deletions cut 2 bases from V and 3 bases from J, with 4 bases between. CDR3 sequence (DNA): TGTGCCTGGAGTCGAGACACTGAAGCTTTCTTT. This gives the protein CAWSRDTEAFF.

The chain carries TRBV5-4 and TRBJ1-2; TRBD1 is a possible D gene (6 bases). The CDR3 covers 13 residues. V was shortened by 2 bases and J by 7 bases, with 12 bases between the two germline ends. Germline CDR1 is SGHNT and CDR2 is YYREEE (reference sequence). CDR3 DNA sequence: TGTGCCAGCAGCTTCCGACAGGCAACTGGCTACACCTTC. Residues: CASSFRQATGYTF.